This entry is about one TCR beta chain. Measured with immunoSEQ multiplex PCR; TCRdb has only the in-frame clones, and not every one. This sample has approximately 94,000 clones, with around 80% found just once. The length of the CDR3 is 16 residues. Germline loops: CDR1 SGHRS, CDR2 YFSETQ. Trimming at V came to 0 bases and at J to 1 base, leaving 3 bases not matched to a gene. This sample stems from a study of blood T cell repertoires in COVID-19. J is TRBJ2-5 and V is TRBV5-1, with 10 bases matching TRBD2. The receptor comes from a human donor in a cohort sampled during active COVID-19. Sequences were obtained from peripheral blood. As DNA, the CDR3 is TGCGCCAGCAGCTTGGGTCCTAGCGGGGGCCAAGAGACCCAGTACTTC. It is translated as CASSLGPSGGQETQYF.